This T cell receptor beta chain came from a study of CD8 T cells in ankylosing spondylitis. This clonotype has a handful of counts. The antigen remains unidentified. Findings of the study overall: A TCR beta motif of 7 to 9 highly homologous variants seemed to mark ankylosing spondylitis blood.

Researchers built TCR beta libraries using quantitative 5'-RACE with molecular barcodes. Using its own MiXCR run on the 5' RACE reads, TCRdb lists one record per CDR3 protein. The sample comprises approximately 520,000 distinct CDR3 sequences, roughly 5% of which are singletons, and around 3.4% rests with the top ten. The CDR3 contains 15 residues. Germline V gene sequence: CDR1 KGHSH, CDR2 LQKENI. The V gene lost 3 bases and the J gene lost 0 bases, with 10 bases spanning the gap. What was sequenced was blood, either unsorted or a sorted T cell fraction (not recorded which). This TCR derives from a male donor with ankylosing spondylitis. V and J are TRBV18 and TRBJ2-3, with no clear D. The CDR3 loop is CASSPEAGSTDTQYF. The CDR3 DNA is TGTGCCAGCTCACCCGAGGCAGGCAGCACAGATACGCAGTATTTT.